These 19 T cell receptor beta chains share one sample of origin, sequenced in a study of OX40 agonist ivuxolimab in advanced cancers. Using immunoSEQ multiplex PCR, the repertoire was profiled, and TCRdb retains in-frame clones only, with some absent. Altogether around 67,000 clones are present, 83% being singletons, with the ten largest covering 0.6% to 0.9%. The specimen comprised CD4+ or CD8+ T cells sorted from blood, sampled in a trial of the OX40 agonist ivuxolimab. The receptors originated from an adult with an advanced solid tumor such as melanoma, head and neck, liver or kidney cancer.

This sequence joins TRBV6-5 and TRBJ1-2; no clear D gene. Germline CDR1 and CDR2: MNHEY and SVGAGI. With 0 bases removed from V and 0 bases from J, the gap between germline ends came to 8 bases. CDR3 length: 15 amino acids. As DNA, the CDR3 is TGTGCCAGCAGTTACTCCCGGTCCGCTAACTATGGCTACACCTTC. It translates to CASSYSRSANYGYTF.

V gene TRBV20-1 combines with J gene TRBJ1-2; TRBD1 agrees at 8 bases. The germline gives CDR1 DFQATT, CDR2 SNEGSKA (reference sequence). This CDR3 spans 11 amino acids. In nucleotides, the CDR3 is TGCAGCCCCAGGGGGCGAAAAGGCTACACCTTC. Translating gives CSPRGRKGYTF.

V is TRBV18 and J is TRBJ2-7; no firm D call. The CDR3 runs to 14 residues. Germline CDR1 KGHSH, CDR2 LQKENI. Deletions cut 3 bases from V and 6 bases from J, with 15 bases between. In nucleotides, the CDR3 is TGTGCCAGCTCACCGGCCGGGCAGCTAGGCGAGCAGTACTTC. It specifies CASSPAGQLGEQYF.

This sequence joins TRBV6-5 and TRBJ1-4; 8 bases map to TRBD1. Looked up from germline, CDR1 is MNHEY and CDR2 is SVGAGI. The V and J ends lost 4 bases and 9 bases, in that order; junction bases with no gene match: 7. There are 14 residues in the CDR3. The CDR3 protein is CASSSWAGGQKLFF. The CDR3 DNA follows: TGTGCCAGCAGTTCCTGGGCAGGGGGCCAAAAACTGTTTTTT.

This clone was counted only a few times. The V call is TRBV6-5, the J call TRBJ1-1, with D tentatively TRBD1 (6 bases). The CDR3 has 15 residues. V dropped 4 bases and J dropped 3 bases, with 15 bases sitting between them. Germline V gene lookup returns CDR1 MNHEY and CDR2 SVGAGI. In DNA form, the CDR3 reads TGTGCCAGCAGTTGGGCGGGGGGGCCGGACACTGAAGCTTTCTTT. This translates into CASSWAGGPDTEAFF.

The chain combines TRBV5-4 with TRBJ1-6, with TRBD1 as a possible D gene (5 bases). Per germline, CDR1 SGHNT and CDR2 YYREEE (reference sequence). The CDR3 is 14 residues long. The V end lost 0 bases, the J end lost 8 bases, and 9 bases lay between the germline ends. CDR3 protein: CASSLEGTDSPLHF. The CDR3 coding sequence is TGTGCCAGCAGCTTGGAAGGGACCGATTCACCCCTCCACTTT. Drawing the rest from reference TRBV5-4 and TRBJ1-6, the complete variable domain is ETGVTQSPTHLIKTRGQQVTLRCSSQSGHNTVSWYQQALGQGPQFIFQYYREEENGRGNFPPRFSGLQFPNYSSELNVNALELDDSALYLCASSLEGTDSPLHFGNGTRLTVT.

This chain joins TRBV6-5 and TRBJ1-2, with a possible D match to TRBD1 (6 bases). Germline assignment: CDR1 MNHEY and CDR2 SVGAGI. The CDR3 loop spans 13 amino acids. V lost 3 bases and J lost 8, with 13 bases in between. Written as DNA, the CDR3 is TGTGCCAGCAGTTATACGGCAGGGGTAGGCTACACCTTC. Amino acids: CASSYTAGVGYTF.

J is TRBJ2-7 and V is TRBV7-9; TRBD2 matches 8 bases. The germline CDR1 and CDR2 sequences are SEHNR and FQNEAQ (reference sequence). CDR3 length equals 19 residues. V was clipped by 1 base and J by 0 bases; unmatched bases: 14. In DNA, the CDR3 is TGTGCCAGCAGCTTAGTTGGGGCGGTAGCGGGATCCCGCTCCTACGAGCAGTACTTC. It specifies CASSLVGAVAGSRSYEQYF. Based on the CDR3 plus reference TRBV7-9 and TRBJ2-7, the full variable domain is DTGVSQNPRHKITKRGQNVTFRCDPISEHNRLYWYRQTLGQGPEFLTYFQNEAQLEKSRLLSDRFSAERPKGSFSTLEIQRTEQGDSAMYLCASSLVGAVAGSRSYEQYFGPGTRLTVT.

The chain recombines TRBV5-1 with TRBJ2-2; D unresolved. The ends were cut back, 0 bases at V and 11 bases at J, with 11 bases in the middle. CDR3 size: 13 residues. The germline V gene encodes CDR1 SGHRS and CDR2 YFSETQ. The CDR3, as DNA: TGCGCCAGCAGCTTGGAAAGCCGTCCCGAGCTGTTTTTT. Translated: CASSLESRPELFF.

The genes are TRBV7-9 and TRBJ2-7, with 7 bases matching TRBD2. The J segment lost 4 bases and the V segment lost 5 bases, leaving 8 bases of the junction unmatched. The CDR3 contains 14 residues. Per the germline V gene, CDR1 is SEHNR and CDR2 is FQNEAQ (reference sequence). CDR3 sequence reads: CASSPRGSRYEQYF. Here the CDR3 DNA reads TGTGCCAGCAGCCCGCGCGGGAGTAGGTACGAGCAGTACTTC.

J is TRBJ1-2 and V is TRBV9; a possible D gene is TRBD1 (5 bases). The CDR3 loop spans 12 amino acids. Germline values: CDR1 SGDLS, CDR2 YYNGEE. The V end was cut by 0 bases, the J end by 7 bases, with 7 bases between. The CDR3 is CASSVARAGYTF. For the CDR3, the DNA is TGTGCCAGCAGCGTAGCCAGGGCTGGCTACACCTTC.

This clone appeared a single time. The V and J genes are TRBV18 and TRBJ1-1; 8 bases map to TRBD1. J gave up 5 bases and V 7 bases, and 9 bases lay outside the gene matches. CDR3 length: 14 amino acids. Germline assignment: CDR1 KGHSH and CDR2 LQKENI. The CDR3 spells CASCGTGGKTEAFF. The CDR3 DNA is TGTGCCAGCTGTGGAACAGGGGGTAAGACTGAAGCTTTCTTT.

V is TRBV30 and J is TRBJ1-2; 9 bases map to TRBD1. The J segment lost 5 bases and the V segment lost 4 bases, leaving 8 bases of the junction unmatched. CDR3 length: 14 residues. Germline values: CDR1 GTSNPN, CDR2 SVGIG (reference sequence). The CDR3 loop is CAWKQGAVGYGYTF. CDR3 nucleotide sequence: TGTGCCTGGAAACAGGGGGCGGTTGGGTATGGCTACACCTTC. Full variable domain (outside the CDR3, taken from reference TRBV30 and TRBJ1-2): SQTIHQWPATLVQPVGSPLSLECTVEGTSNPNLYWYRQAAGRGLQLLFYSVGIGQISSEVPQNLSASRPQDRQFILSSKKLLLSDSGFYLCAWKQGAVGYGYTFGSGTRLTVV.

With respect to this clone: Other nucleotide sequences from this sample produce the same CDR3. The chain is built from TRBV19 and TRBJ2-7; 12 nucleotides agree with TRBD1. The CDR3 loop spans 15 amino acids. Germline CDR1 reads LNHDA; CDR2 reads SQIVND (reference sequence). The junction had 10 bases not matched to a gene; V was cut back by 5 bases and J by 8 bases. The CDR3 spells CASSPLKGQGAKQYF. The CDR3, as DNA: TGTGCCAGTAGTCCGTTAAAGGGACAGGGGGCTAAGCAGTACTTC. Full variable domain (outside the CDR3, taken from reference TRBV19 and TRBJ2-7): DGGITQSPKYLFRKEGQNVTLSCEQNLNHDAMYWYRQDPGQGLRLIYYSQIVNDFQKGDIAEGYSVSREKKESFPLTVTSAQKNPTAFYLCASSPLKGQGAKQYFGPGTRLTVT.

The chain carries TRBV5-1 and TRBJ2-5; the D call may be TRBD1 or TRBD2 (5 bases each). The germline V gene has CDR1 SGHRS and CDR2 YFSETQ. Trimming took 5 bases from V and 2 from J, leaving 16 bases between them. The CDR3 totals 15 residues. The CDR3 coding sequence is TGCGCCAGCAGTCGAAGTGGGACCGTGCAAGAGACCCAGTACTTC. It translates to CASSRSGTVQETQYF.

The chain uses TRBV4-2 and TRBJ2-1; 11 bases align to TRBD2. CDR1 is LGHNA and CDR2 is YNFKEQ in the germline V gene. This CDR3 has 19 residues. V was clipped by 0 bases and J by 1 base; unmatched bases: 8. CDR3 DNA sequence: TGTGCCAGCAGCCAAGATCCTAGCGGGGGGCTCGGTTCCTACAATGAGCAGTTCTTC. Its protein is CASSQDPSGGLGSYNEQFF.

This chain uses TRBV6-1 with TRBJ2-3; 7 bases match TRBD1. The CDR3 is 14 residues long. J gave up 3 bases and V 6 bases, and 6 bases lay outside the gene matches. Germline V gives CDR1 MNHNS, CDR2 SASEGT. CDR3 sequence reads: CASRDRVGTDTQYF. CDR3 nucleotides: TGTGCCAGCAGAGACAGGGTGGGTACAGATACGCAGTATTTT.

The gene calls are TRBV4-1 and TRBJ2-7; 8 bases match TRBD2. CDR1 and CDR2 from the germline V gene are MGHRA and YSYEKL. The CDR3 totals 15 residues. With 3 bases clipped from V and 5 bases from J, the junction kept 9 bases outside the gene matches. Here the CDR3 reads CASSQITGGRNEQYF. The CDR3 nucleotides read TGCGCCAGCAGCCAGATTACGGGGGGGCGAAACGAGCAGTACTTC.

The rearrangement uses TRBV5-1 and TRBJ2-6; D is unresolved. Trimming removed 0 bases from V and 4 bases from J, with 11 bases in between. The CDR3 sequence is 16 residues long. CDR1 and CDR2 (germline): SGHRS, YFSETQ. The CDR3: CASSLGPKIGANVLTF. CDR3 in DNA: TGCGCCAGCAGCTTGGGGCCCAAGATAGGGGCCAACGTCCTGACTTTC.